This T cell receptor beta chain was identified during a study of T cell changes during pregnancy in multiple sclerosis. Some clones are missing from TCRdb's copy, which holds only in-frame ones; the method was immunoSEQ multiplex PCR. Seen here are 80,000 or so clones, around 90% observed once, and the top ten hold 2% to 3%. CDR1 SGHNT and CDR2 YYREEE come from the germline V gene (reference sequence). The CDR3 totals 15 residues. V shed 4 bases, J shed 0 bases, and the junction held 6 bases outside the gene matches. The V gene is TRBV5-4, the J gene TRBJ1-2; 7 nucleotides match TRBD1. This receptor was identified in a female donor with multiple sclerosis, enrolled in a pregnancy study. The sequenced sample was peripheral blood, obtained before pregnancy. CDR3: CASSPDRVPNYGYTF. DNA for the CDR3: TGTGCCAGCAGCCCCGACAGGGTTCCTAACTATGGCTACACCTTC. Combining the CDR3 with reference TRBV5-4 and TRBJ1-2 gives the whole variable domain ETGVTQSPTHLIKTRGQQVTLRCSSQSGHNTVSWYQQALGQGPQFIFQYYREEENGRGNFPPRFSGLQFPNYSSELNVNALELDDSALYLCASSPDRVPNYGYTFGSGTRLTVV.